The rows below give T cell receptor beta chains drawn from one sample of a study of CXCR3-negative and CXCR3-positive naive CD8 T cells. TCRdb re-called the 5' RACE reads, yielding one record per CDR3 amino acid sequence without DNA. Its table records roughly 110,000 distinct CDR3 sequences. The sample consisted of naive CXCR3+ CD8+ T cells from blood. Receptor source: a human donor in good health. Some clones in this sample may be carry-over from other donors' samples. Both conserved end residues are part of each CDR3. Fields, in order: CDR3 protein, V gene, J gene.

CDR3aa: CASSESGEYYEQYF; v_gene: TRBV2; j_gene: TRBJ2-7
CDR3aa: CASSYEQAPRLGYF; v_gene: TRBV6-6; j_gene: TRBJ2-7
CDR3aa: CASSPSGTDEQYF; v_gene: TRBV4-2; j_gene: TRBJ2-7
CDR3aa: CASSQLAGTGELFF; v_gene: TRBV14; j_gene: TRBJ2-2
CDR3aa: CSALAATTYEQYF; v_gene: TRBV29-1; j_gene: TRBJ2-7
CDR3aa: CSVETGLAGEQYF; v_gene: TRBV29-1; j_gene: TRBJ2-7
CDR3aa: CASSPGDGATYNEQFF; v_gene: TRBV7-9; j_gene: TRBJ2-1
CDR3aa: CSVEGEGYEQYF; v_gene: TRBV29-1; j_gene: TRBJ2-7
CDR3aa: CASSLDDSEQYF; v_gene: TRBV11-2; j_gene: TRBJ2-7
CDR3aa: CSVEDAVPGGMSSGNTIYF; v_gene: TRBV29-1; j_gene: TRBJ1-3
CDR3aa: CSVELQGVSYNEQLF; v_gene: TRBV29-1; j_gene: TRBJ2-1
CDR3aa: CATSTSTDPSGNTIYF; v_gene: TRBV15; j_gene: TRBJ1-3
CDR3aa: CASSLPGVDPRDSWSYNEQFF; v_gene: TRBV7-9; j_gene: TRBJ2-1
CDR3aa: CASSLVGGPYNEQFF; v_gene: TRBV5-6; j_gene: TRBJ2-1
CDR3aa: CACSGTLDYNEQFF; v_gene: TRBV30; j_gene: TRBJ2-1
CDR3aa: CASSPAGDYEQYF; v_gene: TRBV7-9; j_gene: TRBJ2-7
CDR3aa: CASSPSITLGYGYTF; v_gene: TRBV9; j_gene: TRBJ1-2